These 22 T cell receptor beta chains were sequenced from one sample in a study of spatial heterogeneity in lung cancer. The time point is: sample taken at primary tumor resection. Unsorted samples of tumor, nontumor lung or frozen PBMC had their whole RNA sequenced. Via MiXCR, TCRdb re-called the 5' RACE reads, giving one row per CDR3 protein. The sample carries tens of thousands of distinct CDR3 sequences, approximately 7% recorded once. The specimen comprised PBMCs, sampled at surgery. The origin of the receptors is a female donor with early-stage non-small cell lung cancer.

The V gene is TRBV28, the J gene TRBJ1-2; D is ambiguous. This CDR3 has 14 residues. Germline V gene sequence: CDR1 MDHEN, CDR2 SYDVKM. V was shortened by 1 base and J by 4 bases, with 10 bases between the two germline ends. The CDR3 spells CASSLSPAIYGYTF. The CDR3 region has the DNA TGTGCCAGCAGTTTATCCCCAGCTATCTATGGCTACACCTTC.

The genes are TRBV7-9 and TRBJ1-1; no clear D gene. The CDR3 totals 13 residues. The V and J ends lost 3 bases and 4 bases respectively, with 9 bases between them. Germline V gene sequence: CDR1 SEHNR, CDR2 FQNEAQ (reference sequence). This chain's CDR3 is CASSFGGPTEAFF. For the CDR3, the DNA is TGTGCCAGCAGCTTCGGTGGGCCCACTGAAGCTTTCTTT.

Concerning this clonotype: A read error is possible here, since a much larger clone lies one base away. This chain joins TRBV20-1 and TRBJ2-1; D may be TRBD2 (6 bases). CDR3 length: 13 amino acids. CDR1 DFQATT and CDR2 SNEGSKA come from the germline V gene (reference sequence). The CDR3 is CSARALANNGQFF. The DNA for the CDR3 is TGCAGTGCTAGAGCCCTAGCGAACAATGGGCAGTTCTTC.

Only a few counts were recorded for this clonotype. V usage is TRBV15 and J usage is TRBJ1-2; D is possibly TRBD1 (5 bases). The CDR3 is 14 amino acids. CDR1 LNHNV and CDR2 YYDKDF come from the germline V gene (reference sequence). Trimming removed 1 base at V and 4 bases at J, with 10 bases between. The CDR3 sequence is CATSRAGHSYGYTF. In nucleotides, the CDR3 is TGTGCCACCAGCAGAGCTGGACATAGCTATGGCTACACCTTC.

This clonotype was observed many times. The J gene is TRBJ2-3, the V gene TRBV20-1, with D possibly TRBD1 on 6 matching bases. Deletions cut 5 bases from V and 0 bases from J, with 15 bases between. The germline gives CDR1 DFQATT, CDR2 SNEGSKA (reference sequence). The CDR3 length is 15 residues. DNA for the CDR3: TGCAGTGCTGACCCCATACAGGGAAGCACAGATACGCAGTATTTT. Protein product: CSADPIQGSTDTQYF.

This clonotype was recorded many times. V and J are TRBV28 and TRBJ1-2, with TRBD1 identical over 7 bases. The CDR3 loop spans 12 amino acids. Losses at the gene ends were 10 bases for V and 5 bases for J; bases not matched to a gene: 7. Germline V gives CDR1 MDHEN, CDR2 SYDVKM. The CDR3 protein is CATRTGSYGYTF. The CDR3, as DNA: TGTGCCACCCGGACAGGCTCGTATGGCTACACCTTC.

The chain combines TRBV7-6 with TRBJ2-2, with TRBD2 as a possible D gene (6 bases). The CDR3 contains 15 residues. V lost 6 bases and J lost 4, with 15 bases in between. Per the germline V gene, CDR1 is SGHVS and CDR2 is FNYEAQ. The CDR3 region has the DNA TGTGCCAGCAGTGGACCCCATAGCGGCACCGGGGAGCTGTTTTTT. Translating gives CASSGPHSGTGELFF.

This clonotype was observed at least ten times. This chain connects TRBV2 to TRBJ2-7, with no clear D. V gave up 5 bases and J gave up 9 bases, with 26 bases separating them. The CDR3 covers 16 residues. The V gene's germline CDR1 is SNHLY and CDR2 FYNNEI. The CDR3 DNA is TGTGCCAGCAGTAACACCCCGGGTATACTGAAAGCTTGGCAGTACTTC. It translates to CASSNTPGILKAWQYF.

In this sample, this clonotype turned up many times. The chain combines TRBV3-1 with TRBJ2-4, with D tentatively TRBD1 or TRBD2 (7 bases each). V lost 4 bases to trimming and J lost 9 bases, with 25 bases between them. This CDR3 is 17 amino acids long. Per germline, CDR1 LGHDT and CDR2 YNNKEL (reference sequence). The CDR3: CASSRVSGGAQGGIQYF. In nucleotides, the CDR3 is TGTGCCAGCAGCCGAGTGTCGGGGGGCGCCCAGGGGGGCATTCAGTACTTC.

At least ten counts were recorded for this clonotype. This chain uses TRBV5-1 with TRBJ2-3, with D possibly being TRBD1 (6 bases). The CDR3 runs to 16 residues. Germline lookup yields CDR1 SGHRS and CDR2 YFSETQ. V shed 1 base and J shed 4 bases, with 16 bases lying between them. The CDR3 is CASSLIPSRGADTQYF. The DNA of the CDR3 is TGCGCCAGCAGCTTGATTCCGAGCAGGGGCGCAGATACGCAGTATTTT.

This clonotype has a count of ten or more. The gene calls are TRBV20-1 and TRBJ2-7; tentatively, D is TRBD1 (7 bases). This CDR3 is 13 amino acids long. Per germline, CDR1 DFQATT and CDR2 SNEGSKA (reference sequence). Trimming cost V 6 bases and J 2 bases, with 14 bases left between them. CDR3 protein: CSANAGQTYEQYF. DNA of the CDR3: TGCAGTGCGAATGCGGGACAGACCTACGAGCAGTACTTC.

This clonotype was counted a few times. CDR3 DNA sequence: TGTGCCACCAGCAATATAAGTCATAGGGAGCACAATGAGCAGTTCTTC. This sequence encodes CATSNISHREHNEQFF. The chain links TRBV15 to TRBJ2-1, with D perhaps TRBD2 (5 bases). From germline, CDR1 is LNHNV and CDR2 YYDKDF (reference sequence). V was clipped by 4 bases and J by 5 bases, with 18 bases between them. The CDR3 length is 16 residues.

The V and J genes are TRBV2 and TRBJ2-5; TRBD1 agrees at 10 bases. CDR3 length: 15 residues. CDR1 is SNHLY and CDR2 is FYNNEI in the germline V gene. V was clipped by 7 bases and J by 5 bases; unmatched bases: 10. Here the CDR3 reads CASIRGQGRWETQYF. The DNA of the CDR3 is TGTGCCAGCATCCGGGGACAGGGGAGGTGGGAGACCCAGTACTTC. Drawing the rest from reference TRBV2 and TRBJ2-5, the complete variable domain is EPEVTQTPSHQVTQMGQEVILRCVPISNHLYFYWYRQILGQKVEFLVSFYNNEISEKSEIFDDQFSVERPDGSNFTLKIRSTKLEDSAMYFCASIRGQGRWETQYFGPGTRLLVL.

This clonotype was observed at least ten times. The chain employs TRBV5-4 and TRBJ2-7; 11 positions match TRBD2. Germline-derived CDR1 and CDR2 are SGHNT and YYREEE (reference sequence). The CDR3 runs to 11 residues. V dropped 8 bases and J dropped 5; count of bases not matched to a gene: 0. Here the CDR3 reads CARLAGDEQYF. CDR3 nucleotides: TGTGCCAGACTAGCGGGGGACGAGCAGTACTTC.

This clonotype has a count of ten or more. This chain joins TRBV6-2 or TRBV6-3 and TRBJ2-3, with D uncertain. Trimming removed 0 bases from V and 3 bases from J, with 7 bases in between. CDR1 and CDR2 from the germline V gene are MNHEY and SVGEGT. The CDR3 has 14 residues. In nucleotides, the CDR3 is TGTGCCAGCAGTTACTCGCTTCGGACAGATACGCAGTATTTT. It codes for CASSYSLRTDTQYF.

This chain joins TRBV7-9 and TRBJ1-2; no reliable D call. Trimming took off 3 bases at V and 5 bases at J, with 10 bases between the two ends. Germline V gene data show CDR1 as SEHNR and CDR2 as FQNEAQ (reference sequence). The CDR3 consists of 13 residues. CDR3: CASSFGSFYGYTF. The CDR3 DNA follows: TGTGCCAGCAGCTTCGGCAGCTTTTATGGCTACACCTTC.

In DNA, the CDR3 is TGTGCCAGCAGTTACAGCGCGGCCGCGAACACCGGGGAGCTGTTTTTT. Protein: CASSYSAAANTGELFF. The V and J genes are TRBV6-2 or TRBV6-3 and TRBJ2-2; D uncertain. The ends were cut back, 2 bases at V and 0 bases at J, with 10 bases in the middle. Germline V gene data show CDR1 as MNHEY and CDR2 as SVGEGT. The CDR3 length is 16 residues.

In this sample, this clonotype turned up many times. V gene TRBV10-3 combines with J gene TRBJ1-1; D call uncertain. Per germline, CDR1 ENHRY and CDR2 SYGVKD. The CDR3 covers 14 residues. V shed 0 bases and J shed 1 base, with 6 bases lying between them. As DNA, the CDR3 is TGTGCCATCAGTGAGTCTGGACGGAACACTGAAGCTTTCTTT. Encoded protein: CAISESGRNTEAFF.

At least ten counts were recorded for this clonotype. CDR3 protein: CASSEWGFQETQYF. The CDR3, as DNA: TGTGCCAGCAGTGAATGGGGGTTCCAAGAGACCCAGTACTTC. This chain links TRBV2 with TRBJ2-5; D is possibly TRBD1 or TRBD2 (5 bases each). Germline assignment: CDR1 SNHLY and CDR2 FYNNEI. V shed 2 bases and J shed 1 base, with 8 bases lying between them. CDR3 size: 14 residues.

The CDR3 DNA reads as TGTGCCAGCAGTTTACAGGGGCTTAACTACAATGAGCAGTTCTTC. It translates to CASSLQGLNYNEQFF. J is TRBJ2-1 and V is TRBV27; D possibly corresponds to TRBD1 (6 bases). The CDR3 extends over 15 amino acids. The V gene lost 2 bases and the J gene lost 3 bases, with 11 bases spanning the gap. CDR1 and CDR2 (germline): MNHEY, SMNVEV (reference sequence).

CDR3 in amino acids: CASSYPHREGGELFF. CDR3 DNA: TGTGCCAGCAGTTACCCGCACAGAGAAGGCGGGGAGCTGTTTTTT. The chain recombines TRBV6-6 with TRBJ2-2, with D unclear. The germline gives CDR1 MNHNY, CDR2 SVGAGI (reference sequence). The CDR3 contains 15 residues. V was cut by 2 bases and J by 7 bases, with 14 bases left in between.

The gene calls are TRBV3-1 and TRBJ2-7, with 10 bases matching TRBD2. The V gene's germline CDR1 is LGHDT and CDR2 YNNKEL (reference sequence). J was trimmed by 6 bases and V by 4 bases; bases with no gene match: 3. The CDR3 is 13 residues long. DNA of the CDR3: TGTGCCAGCAGCCCCCAGCGGGGGGGCGAGCAGTACTTC. Amino acid sequence: CASSPQRGGEQYF.